This T cell receptor beta chain was observed in a study of OX40 agonist ivuxolimab in advanced cancers. Study information: Patients were infused with ivuxolimab every 2 weeks at 0.01 to 10 mg/kg. A partial response was reached by three patients: one with hepatocellular carcinoma and two with cutaneous melanoma. General study points: The study did not work out the antigen specificity of the expanded peripheral T cells.

Only in-frame clones appear in the TCRdb table, and some are missing; sequencing was by immunoSEQ multiplex PCR. The sample lists 11,000 or so clones, around 84% occurring once. About this clone itself: The antigen is not known.

V lost 3 bases and J 2 bases, leaving 13 bases between the germline ends. Germline CDR1 and CDR2: KGHSH and LQKENI. CDR3 length: 15 amino acids. The chain uses TRBV18 and TRBJ2-5; a weak D match, TRBD2 (6 bases). The TCR originated in an adult with an advanced solid tumor such as melanoma, head and neck, liver or kidney cancer. The specimen was CD4+ or CD8+ T cells sorted from blood, collected in a trial of the OX40 agonist ivuxolimab. The CDR3 DNA follows: TGTGCCAGCTCACCGTTGAGCCGGGGGCAAGAGACCCAGTACTTC. Translating gives CASSPLSRGQETQYF.